These 32 T cell receptor beta chains originate from one sample sequenced in a study of T cell clonotyping in hematopoietic cell transplantation. Generated by immunoSEQ multiplex PCR, the TCRdb table keeps only in-frame clones and is missing some. This table holds tens of thousands of clones, 95% found once. Sequenced: peripheral blood mononuclear cells. The receptors come from a man aged 25-40 years in good health. Some clones in this sample may be carry-over from other donors' samples.

This clone was seen just once. This chain links TRBV27 with TRBJ1-5; D is uncertain. Germline CDR1 and CDR2: MNHEY and SMNVEV (reference sequence). The CDR3 totals 15 residues. The V end lost 6 bases, the J end lost 7 bases, and 19 bases lay between the germline ends. The CDR3 nucleotides are TGTGCCAGCAGCCCACCCCCGGGGTTCCACCAGCCCCAGCATTTT. This encodes CASSPPPGFHQPQHF.

This clone showed up just once. The same CDR3 also results from other DNA sequences found in this sample. The chain is built from TRBV6-5 and TRBJ1-2, with D possibly TRBD1 on 6 matching bases. V shed 5 bases and J shed 2 bases, with 9 bases lying between them. The CDR3 covers 13 residues. CDR1 is MNHEY, CDR2 SVGAGI, per germline. The CDR3 DNA sequence: TGTGCCAGCAGTCGCGACAGGAACTATGGCTACACCTTC. It yields the protein CASSRDRNYGYTF.

This chain uses TRBV5-6 with TRBJ1-2; tentative D call: TRBD1 (5 bases). The V gene lost 4 bases and the J gene lost 4 bases, with 14 bases spanning the gap. CDR1 and CDR2 from the germline V gene are SGHDT and YYEEEE. The CDR3 length is 14 residues. CDR3 in DNA: TGTGCCAGCAGCACCGGGACCGACACCTATGGCTACACCTTC. Its protein is CASSTGTDTYGYTF.

The CDR3 nucleotides are TGTGCCAGCAGCTTACCGCAGGACAGAGACCGAAACTATGGCTACACCTTC. Its translation is CASSLPQDRDRNYGYTF. The chain couples TRBV7-2 to TRBJ1-2; tentatively, D is TRBD1 (6 bases). CDR3 length equals 17 residues. Germline lookup yields CDR1 SGHTA and CDR2 FQGNSA. Deletions cut 2 bases from V and 2 bases from J, with 18 bases between.

The rearrangement uses TRBV9 and TRBJ1-6; 9 bases map to TRBD1. Per the germline V gene, CDR1 is SGDLS and CDR2 is YYNGEE. J was trimmed by 7 bases and V by 3 bases; bases with no gene match: 8. This CDR3 spans 16 amino acids. The CDR3 protein is CASSEGVGQGNSPLHF. The CDR3 bases are TGTGCCAGCAGCGAGGGGGTGGGACAGGGAAATTCACCCCTCCACTTT. The whole variable domain, remainder taken from reference TRBV9 and TRBJ1-6, is DSGVTQTPKHLITATGQRVTLRCSPRSGDLSVYWYQQSLDQGLQFLIQYYNGEERAKGNILERFSAQQFPDLHSELNLSSLELGDSALYFCASSEGVGQGNSPLHFGNGTRLTVT.

The CDR3 spells CASRISRNSNQPQHF. For the CDR3, the DNA is TGTGCCAGCAGGATTAGCAGGAATAGCAATCAGCCCCAGCATTTT. The rearrangement joins TRBV6-5 to TRBJ1-5; no firm D call. Looked up from germline, CDR1 is MNHEY and CDR2 is SVGAGI. The CDR3 is 15 amino acids. Trimming shortened V by 6 bases and J by 0 bases, and 12 bases separated the two germline ends.

The chain has TRBV2 and TRBJ1-1, with unresolved D. The germline gives CDR1 SNHLY, CDR2 FYNNEI. The CDR3 spans 13 residues. Trimming stripped 3 bases from V and 6 bases from J, with 11 bases between. The CDR3 bases are TGTGCCAGCAGTGATCGCGGGGTCCCTGAAGCTTTCTTT. This encodes CASSDRGVPEAFF.

This sequence joins TRBV10-3 and TRBJ1-1, with TRBD1 identical over 8 bases. The ends lost 2 bases at V and 6 bases at J; junction bases unmatched: 5. The CDR3 runs 14 residues. In germline, CDR1 is ENHRY, CDR2 SYGVKD. The CDR3 coding sequence is TGTGCCATCAGTGAGCGGCAGGGGGCTTCTGAAGCTTTCTTT. It yields the protein CAISERQGASEAFF.

This sequence joins TRBV13 and TRBJ2-2; 8 nucleotides align to TRBD2. V was pared by 1 base and J by 4 bases, with 2 bases of the junction left unmatched. The CDR3 has 15 amino acids. CDR1 is PRHDT, CDR2 FYEKMQ, per germline (reference sequence). For the CDR3, the DNA is TGTGCCAGCAGCTTAGAGGGACTAGTCACCGGGGAGCTGTTTTTT. As protein: CASSLEGLVTGELFF. The full variable domain, in which reference TRBV13 and TRBJ2-2 provide the parts outside the CDR3, is AAGVIQSPRHLIKEKRETATLKCYPIPRHDTVYWYQQGPGQDPQFLISFYEKMQSDKGSIPDRFSAQQFSDYHSELNMSSLELGDSALYFCASSLEGLVTGELFFGEGSRLTVL.

A single count supports this clone. The chain joins TRBV19 to TRBJ1-1, with D possibly matching TRBD1 (6 bases). Per the germline V gene, CDR1 is LNHDA and CDR2 is SQIVND (reference sequence). CDR3 length: 14 amino acids. Trimming took 7 bases from V and 5 from J, leaving 17 bases between them. The CDR3 loop is CASKGAGEGTEAFF. The DNA of the CDR3 is TGTGCCAGTAAAGGGGCAGGGGAGGGGACTGAAGCTTTCTTT.

This chain connects TRBV9 to TRBJ2-6; D gene ambiguous. The germline V and J ends were trimmed by 5 bases and 0 bases, with 6 bases remaining between them. CDR1 and CDR2 from the germline V gene are SGDLS and YYNGEE. The CDR3 covers 14 residues. CDR3 DNA sequence: TGTGCCAGCAGTGGGATCTCTGGGGCCAACGTCCTGACTTTC. Protein sequence: CASSGISGANVLTF.

The chain has TRBV5-5 and TRBJ1-2; possibly TRBD1 for D (5 bases). Trimming cost V 1 base and J 3 bases, with 7 bases left between them. The germline V gene encodes CDR1 SGHKS and CDR2 YYEKEE (reference sequence). CDR3 length: 13 residues. The DNA of the CDR3 is TGTGCCAGCAGCTTGATGGGGGACTATGGCTACACCTTC. Its protein product is CASSLMGDYGYTF.

This sequence joins TRBV30 and TRBJ1-3, with unresolved D. The CDR3 totals 13 residues. V was clipped by 0 bases and J by 8 bases, with 11 bases between them. Germline V gives CDR1 GTSNPN, CDR2 SVGIG (reference sequence). The CDR3 sequence is CAWSVSLADTIYF. The CDR3 coding sequence is TGTGCCTGGAGTGTAAGTTTGGCGGACACCATATATTTT.

The rearrangement uses TRBV5-1 and TRBJ2-3, with D possibly matching TRBD1 (6 bases). This CDR3 comprises 16 residues. V lost 4 bases to trimming and J lost 0 bases, with 15 bases between them. Germline CDR1 reads SGHRS; CDR2 reads YFSETQ. The CDR3 DNA sequence: TGCGCCAGCAGCGCCGGGGACATCGGTAGCACAGATACGCAGTATTTT. It specifies CASSAGDIGSTDTQYF.

The chain combines TRBV6-5 with TRBJ2-1; the match to TRBD1 covers 9 bases. The germline gives CDR1 MNHEY, CDR2 SVGAGI. Losses at the gene ends were 6 bases for V and 6 bases for J; bases not matched to a gene: 9. This CDR3 comprises 15 residues. The CDR3 is CASRHGTGRGNEQFF. The DNA of the CDR3 is TGTGCCAGCAGACACGGGACAGGGAGGGGCAATGAGCAGTTCTTC.

The V call is TRBV11-1, the J call TRBJ2-4; D unresolved. CDR3 size: 17 residues. Trimming cost V 6 bases and J 0 bases, with 18 bases left between them. CDR1 is SGHAT and CDR2 is FQDESV in the germline V gene (reference sequence). The chain's CDR3 is CASSGGIYNQAKNIQYF. CDR3 nucleotides: TGTGCCAGCAGTGGTGGGATCTATAATCAAGCCAAAAACATTCAGTACTTC.

This clone was recorded a few times. The CDR3 spells CASTRRVDEKLFF. The CDR3 nucleotides are TGTGCCAGCACCCGCCGAGTTGACGAAAAACTGTTTTTT. The V and J genes are TRBV7-8 and TRBJ1-4; D unresolved. Germline V gene data show CDR1 as SGHVS and CDR2 as FQNEAQ. The CDR3 is 13 amino acids. V lost 7 bases and J lost 8, with 14 bases in between.

The V and J genes are TRBV2 and TRBJ1-1; weak D call: TRBD1 (6 bases). V was pared by 7 bases and J by 3 bases, with 21 bases between. CDR1 is SNHLY, CDR2 FYNNEI, per germline. There are 16 residues in the CDR3. The CDR3 region is CASKIGGAGWYTEAFF. CDR3 bases: TGTGCCAGCAAGATTGGGGGGGCCGGGTGGTACACTGAAGCTTTCTTT.

The chain carries TRBV7-2 and TRBJ2-1; D tentatively fits TRBD1 or TRBD2 (6 bases each). Germline assignment: CDR1 SGHTA and CDR2 FQGNSA. This CDR3 comprises 14 residues. Trimming took off 4 bases at V and 4 bases at J, with 11 bases between the two ends. CDR3 in amino acids: CASSYEGGYNEQFF. The DNA of the CDR3 is TGTGCCAGCAGCTACGAAGGGGGGTACAATGAGCAGTTCTTC.

The rearrangement uses TRBV5-1 and TRBJ2-5, with TRBD1 identical over 7 bases. The CDR3 has 15 residues. V trimming: 3 bases; J trimming: 2 bases; junction bases outside the gene matches: 7. CDR1 is SGHRS, CDR2 YFSETQ, per germline. CDR3 protein: CASSSATGPQETQYF. In nucleotides, the CDR3 is TGCGCCAGCAGCTCAGCGACAGGGCCACAAGAGACCCAGTACTTC.

The rearrangement joins TRBV5-4 to TRBJ2-3; weak D call: TRBD1 (6 bases). CDR1 and CDR2 (germline): SGHNT, YYREEE (reference sequence). Trimming removed 3 bases at V and 0 bases at J, with 11 bases between. CDR3 length: 15 residues. Written as DNA, the CDR3 is TGTGCCAGCAGCTCGGCCAGGGGAAGCACAGATACGCAGTATTTT. Amino acid sequence: CASSSARGSTDTQYF.

The chain carries TRBV7-6 and TRBJ2-7, with TRBD1 matching over 7 bases. CDR1 SGHVS and CDR2 FNYEAQ come from the germline V gene. The CDR3 length is 18 residues. V was pared by 7 bases and J by 2 bases, with 20 bases of the junction left unmatched. For the CDR3, the DNA is TGTGCCAGCACCGCACTATCAAATGCCGGGACAGACCCCTACGAGCAGTACTTC. It codes for CASTALSNAGTDPYEQYF.

The V gene is TRBV12-5, the J gene TRBJ2-3; the match to TRBD2 covers 9 bases. Losses at the gene ends were 0 bases for V and 5 bases for J; bases not matched to a gene: 15. The CDR3 consists of 19 residues. Germline V lookup: CDR1 LGHNT, CDR2 FRNRAP. CDR3 amino acids: CASGLVGSLAGRAQDTQYF. CDR3 in DNA: TGTGCTAGTGGTTTGGTAGGTTCCCTAGCGGGACGAGCACAAGATACGCAGTATTTT.

This clone occurred once. This rearrangement joins TRBV9 to TRBJ2-6; D is uncertain. The CDR3 totals 16 residues. Trimming pared 0 bases from V and 1 base from J, leaving 8 bases between. The V gene's germline CDR1 is SGDLS and CDR2 YYNGEE. DNA of the CDR3: TGTGCCAGCAGCGTAGGGGGTCGGTCTGGGGCCAACGTCCTGACTTTC. This codes for CASSVGGRSGANVLTF. Supplemented by reference TRBV9 and TRBJ2-6, the full variable domain reads DSGVTQTPKHLITATGQRVTLRCSPRSGDLSVYWYQQSLDQGLQFLIQYYNGEERAKGNILERFSAQQFPDLHSELNLSSLELGDSALYFCASSVGGRSGANVLTFGAGSRLTVL.

The rearrangement uses TRBV7-8 and TRBJ1-1; D is uncertain. Between the trimmed V and J ends, which lost 5 bases and 7 bases, there was a span of 14 bases. Germline loops: CDR1 SGHVS, CDR2 FQNEAQ. This CDR3 spans 13 amino acids. The CDR3 reads CASSPNRWGEAFF. CDR3 nucleotides: TGTGCCAGCAGCCCAAATCGGTGGGGTGAAGCTTTCTTT.

This chain joins TRBV4-1 and TRBJ1-1, with 10 positions matching TRBD1. Germline V gene data show CDR1 as MGHRA and CDR2 as YSYEKL. J lost 3 bases, V lost 0 bases, and 1 base had no gene match. The CDR3 is made up of 15 amino acids. The CDR3 DNA sequence: TGCGCCAGCAGCCAAGAGACAGGGGGCCACACTGAAGCTTTCTTT. Protein: CASSQETGGHTEAFF.

The chain joins TRBV6-6 to TRBJ1-1, with 7 bases matching TRBD1. The V gene end was trimmed by 5 bases and the J gene end by 3 bases; junction bases not matched to a gene: 3. This CDR3 is built from 13 residues. Looked up from germline, CDR1 is MNHNY and CDR2 is SVGAGI (reference sequence). The CDR3: CASSRDRDTEAFF. CDR3 nucleotide sequence: TGTGCCAGCAGTCGTGACAGGGACACTGAAGCTTTCTTT.

The V and J genes are TRBV5-1 and TRBJ2-2; D is possibly TRBD1 (5 bases). The CDR3 covers 15 residues. V was pared by 2 bases and J by 1 base, with 9 bases between. CDR1 is SGHRS, CDR2 YFSETQ, per germline. CDR3 nucleotides: TGCGCCAGCAGCTTTGACAGCTTGAACACCGGGGAGCTGTTTTTT. Amino acid sequence: CASSFDSLNTGELFF.

The chain employs TRBV29-1 and TRBJ2-3; 7 nucleotides line up with TRBD1. Germline CDR1 reads SQVTM; CDR2 reads ANQGSEA. The CDR3 has 13 residues. The trim removed 4 bases at V and 2 bases at J, leaving 3 bases unmatched. The CDR3 nucleotides are TGCAGCGTTGGACAGGGTGACACAGATACGCAGTATTTT. Translation: CSVGQGDTDTQYF.

The gene calls are TRBV7-2 and TRBJ2-3; no definite D call. With 2 bases removed from V and 4 bases from J, the gap between germline ends came to 10 bases. Germline V gives CDR1 SGHTA, CDR2 FQGNSA. This CDR3 is 14 amino acids long. The CDR3 sequence is CASSLRAPADTQYF. The CDR3 DNA reads as TGTGCCAGCAGCTTACGGGCCCCCGCAGATACGCAGTATTTT.

The CDR3 region is CASSFNRANTGELFF. CDR3 bases: TGTGCCAGCAGTTTCAACAGGGCGAACACCGGGGAGCTGTTTTTT. V and J are TRBV27 and TRBJ2-2; a possible D gene is TRBD1 (6 bases). The CDR3 length is 15 residues. The V gene's germline CDR1 is MNHEY and CDR2 SMNVEV (reference sequence). Trimming stripped 3 bases from V and 0 bases from J, with 8 bases between.

The genes are TRBV2 and TRBJ1-1, with 8 nucleotides matching TRBD1. The V gene's germline CDR1 is SNHLY and CDR2 FYNNEI. Germline trimming cut 8 bases from V and 0 bases from J; bases unmatched to any gene: 5. There are 14 residues in the CDR3. The chain's CDR3 is CASGGRGLNTEAFF. The CDR3 DNA reads as TGTGCCAGCGGAGGCAGGGGGCTGAACACTGAAGCTTTCTTT.